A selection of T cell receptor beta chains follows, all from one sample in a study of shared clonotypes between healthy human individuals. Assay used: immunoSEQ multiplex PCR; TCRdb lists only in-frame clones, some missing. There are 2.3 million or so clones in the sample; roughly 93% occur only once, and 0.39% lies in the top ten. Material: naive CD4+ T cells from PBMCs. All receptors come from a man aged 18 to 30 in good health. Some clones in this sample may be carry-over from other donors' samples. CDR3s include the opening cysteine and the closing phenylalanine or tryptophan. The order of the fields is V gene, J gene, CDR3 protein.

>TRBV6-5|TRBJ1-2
CASSPSGNYGYTF
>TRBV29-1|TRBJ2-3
CSVGSHSGGIPFPTDTQYF
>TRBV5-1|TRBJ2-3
CASSSTGTGEYF
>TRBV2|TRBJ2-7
CASSEKGAVAYEQYF
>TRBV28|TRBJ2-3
CASSSPADQSTDTQYF
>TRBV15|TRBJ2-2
CATSSWEQGAPGELFF
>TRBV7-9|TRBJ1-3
CASSSGPIRF
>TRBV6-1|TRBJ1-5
CASAQKHINQPQHF
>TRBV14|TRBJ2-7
CASRSVRREPIPCEQYF
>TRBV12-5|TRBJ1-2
CASGLWGGYTF